These 14 T cell receptor beta chains were sequenced from one sample in a study of beta chain features in type 1 diabetes. Broader study findings: In all four CD4+ subsets, TCRB CDR3 length was significantly, moderately reduced in type 1 diabetes.

Expressed TCRB transcripts were sequenced because the isolated RNA had all been reverse transcribed beforehand. The protocol was immunoSEQ multiplex PCR, while the TCRdb copy is restricted to in-frame clones and leaves out a portion. This table has around 41,000 clones, approximately 61% appearing once. Their cognate antigens are unknown. What was sequenced was Tregs from blood. These receptors were taken from a man younger than 40 with type 1 diabetes. Some clones in this sample may be carry-over from other donors' samples.

CDR3: CASSPGKETQYF. CDR3 in DNA: TGTGCCAGCTCACCCGGTAAAGAGACCCAGTACTTC. The chain employs TRBV18 and TRBJ2-5; D call uncertain. V shed 3 bases and J shed 3 bases, with 5 bases lying between them. CDR1 is KGHSH, CDR2 LQKENI, per germline. The CDR3 runs 12 residues.

This chain joins TRBV5-1 and TRBJ2-1, with TRBD2 matching 12 bases. Germline CDR1 reads SGHRS; CDR2 reads YFSETQ. The CDR3 extends over 14 amino acids. J was trimmed by 8 bases and V by 0 bases; bases with no gene match: 0. In nucleotides, the CDR3 is TGCGCCAGCAGCTTGGGGACTAGCGGGGATGAGCAGTTCTTC. The encoded protein is CASSLGTSGDEQFF.

The chain carries TRBV7-2 and TRBJ2-7; 7 nucleotides line up with TRBD2. Trimming cost V 1 base and J 6 bases; bases outside gene matches: 6. The V gene's germline CDR1 is SGHTA and CDR2 FQGNSA. The CDR3 runs 14 residues. The CDR3 spells CASSLGGTIAEQYF. CDR3 sequence (DNA): TGTGCCAGCAGCTTAGGGGGGACTATCGCCGAGCAGTACTTC.

The J gene is TRBJ2-1, the V gene TRBV9; 9 bases map to TRBD1. Germline loops: CDR1 SGDLS, CDR2 YYNGEE. The V segment lost 2 bases and the J segment 10 bases; nucleotides outside the gene matches: 7. The CDR3 sequence is 14 residues long. CDR3 in amino acids: CASSVDRGDREQFF. DNA for the CDR3: TGTGCCAGCAGCGTCGACAGGGGGGACAGGGAGCAGTTCTTC.

The genes are TRBV9 and TRBJ2-5, with a tentative D call TRBD1 (5 bases). The DNA end favors TRBJ2-7, so the J call may be wrong. Germline V gives CDR1 SGDLS, CDR2 YYNGEE. CDR3 length: 16 residues. The CDR3 DNA reads TGTGCCAGCAGCCCCCTTCCCGGACAAGCCCGCTACGAGCAGTACTTC. Translation gives CASSPLPGQARYEQYF.

The CDR3 DNA is TGTGCCAGCAGCTTGAGGTGGCAGCACAATGAGCAGTTCTTC. This sequence encodes CASSLRWQHNEQFF. The rearrangement joins TRBV7-2 to TRBJ2-1, with D unresolved. The CDR3 sequence is 14 residues long. The V gene's germline CDR1 is SGHTA and CDR2 FQGNSA. Between the trimmed V and J ends, which lost 3 bases and 5 bases, there was a span of 11 bases. Full variable domain (missing parts from reference TRBV7-2 and TRBJ2-1): GAGVSQSPSNKVTEKGKDVELRCDPISGHTALYWYRQSLGQGLEFLIYFQGNSAPDKSGLPSDRFSAERTGGSVSTLTIQRTQQEDSAVYLCASSLRWQHNEQFFGPGTRLTVL.

V and J are TRBV28 and TRBJ2-1; D perhaps matches TRBD1 (5 bases). V gave up 7 bases and J gave up 4 bases, with 14 bases separating them. Germline-derived CDR1 and CDR2 are MDHEN and SYDVKM. CDR3 length: 14 residues. The DNA of the CDR3 is TGTGCCAGCAAGGAAGGACAACCATACAATGAGCAGTTCTTC. Protein product: CASKEGQPYNEQFF.

The rearrangement links TRBV7-2 to TRBJ2-7; a possible D gene is TRBD2 (5 bases). The germline CDR1 and CDR2 sequences are SGHTA and FQGNSA. The CDR3 length is 13 residues. With 5 bases removed from V and 7 bases from J, the gap between germline ends came to 15 bases. The CDR3 nucleotides are TGTGCCAGCAGCCTCCCCAGCGGTGCAGAGCAGTACTTC. Protein: CASSLPSGAEQYF.

V gene TRBV9 combines with J gene TRBJ1-3; D remains unclear. V dropped 0 bases and J dropped 2 bases, with 12 bases sitting between them. CDR3 length equals 16 residues. The V gene's germline CDR1 is SGDLS and CDR2 YYNGEE. The CDR3: CASSVDLNQAGNTIYF. The DNA for the CDR3 is TGTGCCAGCAGCGTAGACCTTAATCAGGCTGGAAACACCATATATTTT. Filled out from reference TRBV9 and TRBJ1-3, the complete variable domain reads DSGVTQTPKHLITATGQRVTLRCSPRSGDLSVYWYQQSLDQGLQFLIQYYNGEERAKGNILERFSAQQFPDLHSELNLSSLELGDSALYFCASSVDLNQAGNTIYFGEGSWLTVV.

This clone was seen only a few times. V gene TRBV4-3 combines with J gene TRBJ2-2; weak D call: TRBD1 (5 bases). The length of the CDR3 is 14 residues. Trimming stripped 4 bases from V and 4 bases from J, with 10 bases between. The V gene's germline CDR1 is LGHNA and CDR2 YSLEER. The CDR3, as DNA: TGCGCCAGCAGCCTCGACAGTCTCACCGGGGAGCTGTTTTTT. This gives the protein CASSLDSLTGELFF.

V and J are TRBV5-6 and TRBJ2-5, with TRBD1 identical over 8 bases. Germline CDR1 SGHDT, CDR2 YYEEEE. Unmatched junction bases numbered 9, after V lost 4 bases and J lost 1 base. CDR3 length: 16 residues. The CDR3 sequence is CASSRTGRLLQETQYF. DNA for the CDR3: TGTGCCAGCAGCCGGACAGGGAGGTTGCTCCAAGAGACCCAGTACTTC.

The chain has TRBV5-1 and TRBJ2-5; tentative D call: TRBD1 (6 bases). This CDR3 has 15 amino acids. V was clipped by 5 bases and J by 2 bases, with 16 bases between them. The germline gives CDR1 SGHRS, CDR2 YFSETQ. CDR3 sequence: CASRVNRELQETQYF. The CDR3 DNA follows: TGCGCCAGCAGAGTAAACAGGGAACTTCAAGAGACCCAGTACTTC.

The chain links TRBV30 to TRBJ2-1, with TRBD2 as a possible D gene (6 bases). The CDR3 contains 16 residues. Trimming left V 3 bases short and J 0 bases short, with 15 bases between. CDR1 and CDR2 (germline): GTSNPN, SVGIG (reference sequence). CDR3 nucleotides: TGTGCCTGGAGGCGCCTGGACTACTCCTCCTACAATGAGCAGTTCTTC. This codes for CAWRRLDYSSYNEQFF.

The rearrangement uses TRBV25-1 and TRBJ2-3; a weak D match, TRBD1 (7 bases). Trimming took off 4 bases at V and 0 bases at J, with 14 bases between the two ends. The CDR3 sequence is 16 residues long. The germline V gene has CDR1 MGHDK and CDR2 SYGVNS. The CDR3 DNA reads as TGTGCCAGCAGTGGGGGGGCAGGGGGGAGCACAGATACGCAGTATTTT. Translation: CASSGGAGGSTDTQYF.